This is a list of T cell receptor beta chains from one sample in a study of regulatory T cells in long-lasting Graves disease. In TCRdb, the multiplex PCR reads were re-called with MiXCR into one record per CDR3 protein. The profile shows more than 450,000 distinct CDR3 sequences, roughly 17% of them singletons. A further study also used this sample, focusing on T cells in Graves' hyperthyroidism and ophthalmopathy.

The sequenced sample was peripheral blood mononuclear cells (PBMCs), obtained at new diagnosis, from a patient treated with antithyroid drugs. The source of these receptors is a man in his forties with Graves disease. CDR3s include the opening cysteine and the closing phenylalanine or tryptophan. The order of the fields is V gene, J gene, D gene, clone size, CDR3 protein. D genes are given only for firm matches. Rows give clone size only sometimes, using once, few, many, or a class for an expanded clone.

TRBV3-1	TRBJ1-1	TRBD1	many	CASSPGTGGARLGTEAFF
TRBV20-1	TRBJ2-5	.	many	CSARVNQETQYF
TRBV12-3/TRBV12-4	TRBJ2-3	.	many	CASCRDAGPDTQYF
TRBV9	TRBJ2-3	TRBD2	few	CASSAKGSGGDTQYF
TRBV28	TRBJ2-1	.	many	CASRPAGTSSYNEQFF
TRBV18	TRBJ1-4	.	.	CASSPRPGRDEKLFF
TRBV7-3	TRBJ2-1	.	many	CASSLTGRGTNEQFF
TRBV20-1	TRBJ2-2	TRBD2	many	CSASTHSGSTGELFF
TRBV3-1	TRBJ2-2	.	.	CASSQDNLVTGELFF
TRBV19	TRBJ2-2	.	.	CASSIRRGAGELFF
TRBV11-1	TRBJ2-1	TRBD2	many	CASSLRSLAGPAYNEQFF
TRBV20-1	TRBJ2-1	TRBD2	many	CSAAAGGPYEQFF
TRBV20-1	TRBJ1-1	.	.	CSARDSKGLNTEAFF
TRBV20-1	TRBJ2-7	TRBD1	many	CSASRGQGADEQYF
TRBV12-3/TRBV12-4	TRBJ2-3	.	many	CASRRYASVRTDTQYF
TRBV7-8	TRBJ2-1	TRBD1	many	CASSSGTGPSEQFF
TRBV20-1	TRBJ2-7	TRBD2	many	CSASARGSGRAIYEQYF
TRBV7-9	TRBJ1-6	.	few	CASRRETGPSYSPLHF
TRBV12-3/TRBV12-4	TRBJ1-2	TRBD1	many	CASSLGNRGGYTF
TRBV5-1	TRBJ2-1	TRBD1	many	CASSRDRGRRIEQFF
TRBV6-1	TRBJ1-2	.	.	CASSKPGPHTF
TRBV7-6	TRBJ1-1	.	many	CASSSQRDTEAFF
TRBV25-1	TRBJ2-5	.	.	CASSPPGPLGETQYF
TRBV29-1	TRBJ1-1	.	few	CSVEAGMNTEAFF
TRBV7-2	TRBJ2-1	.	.	CASSFFRSHEQFF
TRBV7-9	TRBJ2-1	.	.	CASIKKRVDSYNEQFF
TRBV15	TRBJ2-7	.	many	CATSRDLARSYEQYF
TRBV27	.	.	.	CASSFLGDRAFF
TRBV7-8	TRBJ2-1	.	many	CASSQGPPGAQFF
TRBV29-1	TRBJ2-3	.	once	CSVEPVNTDTQYF
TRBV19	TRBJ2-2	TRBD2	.	CASSRREGRGTGELFF
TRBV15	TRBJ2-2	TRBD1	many	CATSKDQGARATGELFF
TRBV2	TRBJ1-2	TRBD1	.	CASRETTGAQGYTF
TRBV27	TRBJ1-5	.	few	CASSLNRNQPQHF
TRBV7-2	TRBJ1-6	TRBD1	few	CASSLVGTANSPLHF
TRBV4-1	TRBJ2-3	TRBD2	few	CASSQLGGNTDTQYF
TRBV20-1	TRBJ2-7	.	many	CSPTDHGGAYEQYF
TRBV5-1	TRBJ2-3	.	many	CASSPLGETDTQYF
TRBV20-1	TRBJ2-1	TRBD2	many	CSARLLAGAPLYNEQFF
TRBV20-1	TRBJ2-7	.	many	CSARDTAVSSYEQYF
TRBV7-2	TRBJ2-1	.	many	CASRRTQGSRLGAGDYNEQFF
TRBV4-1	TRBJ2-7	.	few	CASSPAGVYEQYF
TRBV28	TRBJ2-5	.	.	CASSLGRWGTQYF
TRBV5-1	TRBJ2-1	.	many	CASSEDPRRRSYNEQFF
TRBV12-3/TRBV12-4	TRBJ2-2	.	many	CASSRIRANTGELFF
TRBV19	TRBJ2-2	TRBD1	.	CASSSLRGTGGTGELFF
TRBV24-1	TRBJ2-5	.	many	CATSLKETQYF
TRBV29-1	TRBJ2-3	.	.	CSVEGGRGATDTQYF
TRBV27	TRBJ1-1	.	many	CASSLEFRMNTEAFF
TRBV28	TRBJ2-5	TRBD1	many	CASSTDRESETQYF
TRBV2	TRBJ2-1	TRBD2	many	CASSPTSGIYNEQFF
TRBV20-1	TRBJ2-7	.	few	CSARLVEQYF
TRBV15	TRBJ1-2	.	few	CATSRADLGGYTF
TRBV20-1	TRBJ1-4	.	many	CSAAMDATNEKLFF
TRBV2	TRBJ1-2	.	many	CASGLGGEGYTF
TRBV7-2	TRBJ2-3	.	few	CASSLATPLTRADTQYF
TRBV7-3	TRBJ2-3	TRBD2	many	CASSLKASGRTDTQYF
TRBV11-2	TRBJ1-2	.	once	CASSLAQGLGYGYTF
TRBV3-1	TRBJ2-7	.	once	CASSNPPLGKQYF